This T cell receptor beta chain is from a study of blood T cell repertoires in COVID-19. Donors in Cohort 3 who had recovered were those with two negative PCRs, healthcare professional clearance, or resolution of their symptoms. This table comes from immunoSEQ multiplex PCR, and its TCRdb copy is limited to in-frame clones, with some not included. The data show about 300,000 clones, 70% to 90% seen once. Germline V gene sequence: CDR1 LNHDA, CDR2 SQIVND (reference sequence). The CDR3 is 14 residues long. V shed 3 bases, J shed 12 bases, and the junction held 11 bases outside the gene matches. Material: PBMCs or T cells enriched from blood (not recorded which). This receptor was identified in a woman in her 30s who had recovered from COVID-19. The chain links TRBV19 to TRBJ2-3; 8 bases are a match to TRBD1. For the CDR3, the DNA is TGTGCCAGTAGTATGGTGTTGGGACAGGCTAATCAGTATTTT. Translating it yields CASSMVLGQANQYF.